This T cell receptor beta chain was captured in a study of brain metastases from non-small cell lung cancer. TCRdb's table, derived via immunoSEQ multiplex PCR, lists solely in-frame clones and lacks some. The sample has thousands of clones, about nine tenths seen once. The CDR3 sequence is 16 residues long. Germline values: CDR1 SGHTA, CDR2 FQGNSA. The V segment lost 3 bases and the J segment 0 bases; nucleotides outside the gene matches: 5. The chain uses TRBV7-2 and TRBJ1-3; TRBD1 matches 7 bases. The sequence came from a donor at least 40 years old with non-small cell lung cancer. Specimen: tumor-adjacent normal tissue. CDR3 protein: CASSFGGTVSGNTIYF. In nucleotides, the CDR3 is TGTGCCAGCAGCTTCGGGGGGACAGTCTCTGGAAACACCATATATTTT.